The 21 T cell receptor beta chains presented below share a single source sample, sequenced in a study of regulatory T cells in long-lasting Graves disease (dated by TCRdb to the early 2020s). Reading the label with the study, this specimen's time point is: persistent/refractory GD, antithyroid drugs over 5 years with positive TRAb. For both TCR sequencing and RNA sequencing, RNA was extracted from PBMCs in TRIzol. Library construction relied on multiplex PCR. Sequencing used an Illumina HiSeq 4000. To build TCR beta libraries, CDR3 regions were amplified by Arm-PCR using iRepertoire HTBI primers. In TCRdb, the public reads were trimmed at Q25 with fastp and aligned with MiXCR, with productive beta chains retained. When rows share a CDR3 protein, they turn into one entry using the most common DNA and genes. The sample table records almost 350,000 distinct CDR3 sequences; 15% to 20% of these occur just once. The top ten hold roughly 27% of the sample.

Material: peripheral blood mononuclear cells (PBMCs), obtained when the disease was refractory, from a patient treated with antithyroid drugs. The receptors come from a female donor with Graves disease.

This clonotype was counted many times. An end of the junction does not agree with germline; a read error may underlie this. The chain couples TRBV5-1 to TRBJ1-3, with D uncertain. Germline V gene lookup returns CDR1 SGHRS and CDR2 YFSETQ. The CDR3 is 15 amino acids. As DNA, the CDR3 is TGCGCCAGCTGCTGGACGGACCTCTCTGAAAACACCATATATTTT. Protein: CASCWTDLSENTIYF.

The J gene is TRBJ1-2, the V gene TRBV7-9; possible D gene TRBD1, 6 bases. Deletions cut 3 bases from V and 5 bases from J, with 16 bases between. CDR1 is SEHNR, CDR2 FQNEAQ, per germline (reference sequence). CDR3 length equals 15 residues. CDR3 nucleotides: TGTGCCAGCAGCTTGCCAGGGGTTTCAACGTATGGCTACACCTTC. Encoded protein: CASSLPGVSTYGYTF.

V and J are TRBV7-9 and TRBJ1-3; 12 bases align to TRBD1. CDR3 length equals 19 residues. J gave up 0 bases and V 5 bases, and 11 bases lay outside the gene matches. Germline lookup yields CDR1 SEHNR and CDR2 FQNEAQ (reference sequence). Written as DNA, the CDR3 is TGTGCCAGCAGCGCCTCCGGGACAGGGGGCCCCCTCTCTGGAAACACCATATATTTT. Translation: CASSASGTGGPLSGNTIYF.

This clonotype appeared a few times. The V call is TRBV5-1, the J call TRBJ2-7, with D unresolved. Germline assignment: CDR1 SGHRS and CDR2 YFSETQ. The CDR3 covers 14 residues. V dropped 0 bases and J dropped 3 bases, with 10 bases sitting between them. In DNA form, the CDR3 reads TGCGCCAGCAGCTTGGACAGTCCAATCTACGAGCAGTACTTC. This encodes CASSLDSPIYEQYF.

This clonotype was recorded a few times. The gene calls are TRBV13 and TRBJ1-5; possible D gene TRBD1, 5 bases. Germline V gene data show CDR1 as PRHDT and CDR2 as FYEKMQ (reference sequence). The CDR3 contains 14 residues. V dropped 6 bases and J dropped 6 bases, with 15 bases sitting between them. The DNA of the CDR3 is TGTGCCAGCAGACGCGGTGGGAGGGGTCAGCCCCAGCATTTT. This sequence encodes CASRRGGRGQPQHF.

The genes are TRBV10-2 and TRBJ2-2; the match to TRBD1 covers 8 bases. The V gene's germline CDR1 is WSHSY and CDR2 SAAADI. The CDR3 sequence is 14 residues long. With V trimmed by 7 bases and J by 2 bases, 3 bases remained unmatched. CDR3 sequence reads: CASTGQGNTGELFF. The CDR3 region has the DNA TGCGCCAGCACCGGACAGGGCAACACCGGGGAGCTGTTTTTT.

The chain combines TRBV20-1 with TRBJ2-4; D ambiguous. In germline, CDR1 is DFQATT, CDR2 SNEGSKA (reference sequence). Deletions cut 0 bases from V and 2 bases from J, with 17 bases between. This CDR3 comprises 17 residues. In DNA, the CDR3 is TGCAGTGCTAGAGATTTTCGTTCTCAAGGTTCCAAAAACATTCAGTACTTC. Its translation: CSARDFRSQGSKNIQYF.

Worth noting for this clonotype: A single base separates this from a much larger clone, so it may be a read error. The J gene is TRBJ1-5, the V gene TRBV6-5; TRBD1 matches at 7 bases. This CDR3 has 17 amino acids. The ends lost 4 bases at V and 7 bases at J; junction bases unmatched: 16. CDR1 MNHEY and CDR2 SVGAGI come from the germline V gene. CDR3 residues: CASSLSVPKGARQPQHF. CDR3 nucleotides: TGTGCCAGCAGTTTATCTGTACCGAAGGGGGCAAGGCAGCCCCAGCATTTT.

The genes are TRBV5-1 and TRBJ1-1; 12 bases are a match to TRBD1. The CDR3 totals 14 residues. V lost 4 bases and J lost 10; bases outside the gene matches: 8. Germline CDR1 is SGHRS and CDR2 is YFSETQ. The CDR3 protein is CASSMRGQGALAFF. Written as DNA, the CDR3 is TGCGCCAGCAGCATGAGGGGACAGGGGGCACTAGCTTTCTTT.

The V call is TRBV12-3 or TRBV12-4, the J call TRBJ2-2; tentatively, D is TRBD2 (6 bases). There are 14 residues in the CDR3. V was pared by 3 bases and J by 4 bases, with 9 bases between. The CDR3 spells CASSFGGTTGELFF. CDR3 nucleotides: TGTGCCAGCAGTTTTGGGGGGACCACCGGGGAGCTGTTTTTT.

This clonotype was detected a few times. The chain combines TRBV7-3 with TRBJ2-2; a possible D gene is TRBD1 (5 bases). Trimming cost V 4 bases and J 6 bases, with 9 bases left between them. Germline V gene lookup returns CDR1 SGHTA and CDR2 FQGTGA. The CDR3 has 13 amino acids. The CDR3 sequence: CASSYQGSGELFF. CDR3 nucleotide sequence: TGTGCCAGCAGCTACCAGGGTTCCGGGGAGCTGTTTTTT.

This clonotype was observed at least ten times. The chain recombines TRBV5-1 with TRBJ1-1; TRBD1 agrees at 7 bases. J was trimmed by 3 bases and V by 5 bases; bases with no gene match: 13. This CDR3 has 16 residues. The germline V gene encodes CDR1 SGHRS and CDR2 YFSETQ. The CDR3 nucleotides are TGCGCCAGCAGGACAGGGTTCGCCGAAGGGGACACTGAAGCTTTCTTT. Its translation: CASRTGFAEGDTEAFF.

The gene calls are TRBV30 and TRBJ1-3, with 8 bases identical to TRBD1. Unmatched junction bases numbered 13, after V lost 4 bases and J lost 8 bases. The CDR3 has 15 amino acids. Germline V CDR1 and CDR2: GTSNPN, SVGIG (reference sequence). CDR3 amino acids: CAWKVGRQGTYTIYF. The CDR3 DNA follows: TGTGCCTGGAAAGTCGGGCGACAGGGGACGTACACCATATATTTT.

This clonotype appeared a few times. The chain carries TRBV29-1 and TRBJ2-7, with 8 bases that match TRBD2. V dropped 4 bases and J dropped 5; count of bases not matched to a gene: 4. The germline V gene has CDR1 SQVTM and CDR2 ANQGSEA. The CDR3 is 12 amino acids. The CDR3, as DNA: TGCAGCGTTGTGGCGGGAGGAAACGAGCAGTACTTC. This gives the protein CSVVAGGNEQYF.

This clonotype was recorded many times. CDR3 loop: CASSQLHGSGTEAFF. The CDR3 bases are TGTGCCAGCAGTCAACTCCATGGGTCCGGCACTGAAGCTTTCTTT. V is TRBV27 and J is TRBJ1-1; D not certain. V lost 5 bases and J 4 bases, leaving 17 bases between the germline ends. CDR1 is MNHEY and CDR2 is SMNVEV in the germline V gene (reference sequence). The CDR3 sequence is 15 residues long.

This clonotype was picked up many times. This chain joins TRBV19 and TRBJ1-4; D unresolved. CDR3 length: 15 amino acids. V lost 6 bases and J lost 5, with 16 bases in between. Germline lookup yields CDR1 LNHDA and CDR2 SQIVND (reference sequence). CDR3 amino acids: CASRLSPSRNEKLFF. The CDR3 nucleotides read TGTGCCAGTAGACTCAGCCCAAGTCGGAATGAAAAACTGTTTTTT. Full variable domain (remainder filled in from reference TRBV19 and TRBJ1-4): DGGITQSPKYLFRKEGQNVTLSCEQNLNHDAMYWYRQDPGQGLRLIYYSQIVNDFQKGDIAEGYSVSREKKESFPLTVTSAQKNPTAFYLCASRLSPSRNEKLFFGSGTQLSVL.

V usage is TRBV5-4 and J usage is TRBJ2-2; 7 bases map to TRBD1. The junction had 16 bases not matched to a gene; V was cut back by 4 bases and J by 7 bases. The CDR3 sequence is 17 residues long. Germline CDR1 is SGHNT and CDR2 is YYREEE (reference sequence). Here the CDR3 reads CASSQIDRATFGGELFF. The CDR3, as DNA: TGTGCCAGCAGCCAAATAGACAGGGCCACCTTTGGCGGGGAGCTGTTTTTT.

This clonotype was observed many times. The V gene is TRBV6-2 or TRBV6-3, the J gene TRBJ2-6; 9 bases match TRBD1. This CDR3 has 14 residues. The trim removed 7 bases at V and 13 bases at J, leaving 11 bases unmatched. Germline CDR1 is MNHEY and CDR2 is SVGEGT. CDR3 DNA: TGTGCCAGCACGAACACAGGGGGCGGAGGGGTCCTGACTTTC. This translates into CASTNTGGGGVLTF.

This clonotype was observed a single time. In DNA form, the CDR3 reads TGTGCCAGCAGTGAAGGAGGGGGCAACGAGCAGTACTTC. This translates into CASSEGGGNEQYF. The chain employs TRBV6-1 and TRBJ2-7, with TRBD1 identical over 7 bases. CDR3 length: 13 residues. Germline CDR1 is MNHNS and CDR2 is SASEGT. The trim removed 1 base at V and 5 bases at J, leaving 2 bases unmatched.

A few counts support this clonotype. The chain links TRBV6-5 to TRBJ2-2, with 8 bases identical to TRBD2. The CDR3 extends over 15 amino acids. Germline assignment: CDR1 MNHEY and CDR2 SVGAGI. With 2 bases clipped from V and 6 bases from J, the junction kept 5 bases outside the gene matches. The CDR3 region has the DNA TGTGCCAGCAGTTACGTCCCGGGGGGGTCCGGGGAGCTGTTTTTT. It encodes CASSYVPGGSGELFF.

The chain employs TRBV20-1 and TRBJ1-5; D is uncertain. CDR3 size: 14 residues. The V gene lost 6 bases and the J gene lost 3 bases, with 15 bases spanning the gap. Germline V gene data show CDR1 as DFQATT and CDR2 as SNEGSKA (reference sequence). This CDR3 is CSAVVGRNNQPQHF. The CDR3 DNA sequence: TGCAGTGCCGTAGTTGGACGGAACAATCAGCCCCAGCATTTT.